This entry features one T cell receptor beta chain sequence. Its specificity is not known. This entry is derived from a study of post-analysis software for immune sequencing data. With 0 bases removed from V and 3 bases from J, the gap between germline ends came to 21 bases. This CDR3 region has 18 residues. Germline assignment: CDR1 SGHTA and CDR2 FQGNSA. Unique molecular identifiers tagged the TCR beta cDNA libraries. When roughly 1 to 10 million T cells were used, they gave 500,000 or so cDNA molecules. TCRdb reprocessed the PCR reads via MiXCR and lists one record per CDR3 protein. There are approximately 460,000 distinct CDR3 sequences in the sample; 45% occur only once, and about 12% lies in the top ten. Study-wide results and limits: By F measure, samples from a shared preparation batch strongly co-clustered. There were five or six TRBV segments more frequent in patients than controls, and TRBV5-6, TRBV5-1 and TRBV20-1 were among them. Normalized Chao1 diversity was significantly reduced in patients versus controls.

V and J are TRBV7-2 and TRBJ2-7; tentative D call: TRBD1 (6 bases). The specimen sequenced was blood. This TCR came from a girl aged 10 to 17 with multiple sclerosis. CDR3 sequence (DNA): TGTGCCAGCAGCTTAGCCTGGACCAGGGGACGAAGGAACTACGAGCAGTACTTC. It encodes CASSLAWTRGRRNYEQYF.